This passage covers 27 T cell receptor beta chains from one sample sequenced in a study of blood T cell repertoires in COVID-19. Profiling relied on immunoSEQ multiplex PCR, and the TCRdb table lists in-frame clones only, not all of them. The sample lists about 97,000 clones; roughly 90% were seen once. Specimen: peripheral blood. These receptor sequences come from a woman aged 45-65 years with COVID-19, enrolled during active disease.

CDR3 coding DNA: TGTGCCAGCAGTTTTTCGCAGACGGGACAACCCAGCCCCGGGGAGCTGTTTTTT. This translates into CASSFSQTGQPSPGELFF. The chain couples TRBV28 to TRBJ2-2; tentatively, D is TRBD1 (6 bases). CDR1 and CDR2 from the germline V gene are MDHEN and SYDVKM. The CDR3 runs 18 residues. Between the trimmed V and J ends, which lost 3 bases and 6 bases, there was a span of 23 bases. The whole variable domain, filled in from reference TRBV28 and TRBJ2-2, reads DVKVTQSSRYLVKRTGEKVFLECVQDMDHENMFWYRQDPGLGLRLIYFSYDVKMKEKGDIPEGYSVSREKKERFSLILESASTNQTSMYLCASSFSQTGQPSPGELFFGEGSRLTVL.

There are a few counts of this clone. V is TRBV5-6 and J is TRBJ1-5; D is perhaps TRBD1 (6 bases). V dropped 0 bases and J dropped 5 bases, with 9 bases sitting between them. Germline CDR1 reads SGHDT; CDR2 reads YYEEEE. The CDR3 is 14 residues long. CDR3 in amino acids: CASSLDAGDQPQHF. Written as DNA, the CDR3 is TGTGCCAGCAGCTTGGACGCAGGGGATCAGCCCCAGCATTTT.

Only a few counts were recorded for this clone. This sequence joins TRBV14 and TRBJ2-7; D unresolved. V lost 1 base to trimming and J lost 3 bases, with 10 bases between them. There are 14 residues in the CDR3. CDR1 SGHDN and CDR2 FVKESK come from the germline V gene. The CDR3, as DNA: TGTGCCAGCAGCCAAGGGTCGAACTTCTACGAGCAGTACTTC. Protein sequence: CASSQGSNFYEQYF.

The CDR3 reads CASSLGGWRNEQYF. The CDR3 nucleotides read TGTGCCAGCAGCTTAGGGGGCTGGCGAAACGAGCAGTACTTC. The rearrangement joins TRBV11-2 to TRBJ2-7; TRBD1 might be the D (5 bases). The CDR3 covers 14 residues. Per germline, CDR1 SGHAT and CDR2 FQNNGV. Trimming removed 1 base from V and 5 bases from J, with 12 bases in between.

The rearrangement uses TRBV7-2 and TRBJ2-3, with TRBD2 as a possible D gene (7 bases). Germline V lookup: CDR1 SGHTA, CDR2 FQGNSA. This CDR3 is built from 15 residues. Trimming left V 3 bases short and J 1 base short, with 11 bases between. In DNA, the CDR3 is TGTGCCAGCAGCTTGGGGGGGGCGCGCACAGATACGCAGTATTTT. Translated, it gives CASSLGGARTDTQYF.

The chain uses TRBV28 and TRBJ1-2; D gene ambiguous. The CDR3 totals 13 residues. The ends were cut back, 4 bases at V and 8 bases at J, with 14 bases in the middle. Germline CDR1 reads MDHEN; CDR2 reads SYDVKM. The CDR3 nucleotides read TGTGCCAGCAGTTCCCGATTGGGCGGGGGCTACACCTTC. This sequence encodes CASSSRLGGGYTF.

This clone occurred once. In nucleotides, the CDR3 is TGTGCCTGGACTCGGGAGGGGGAGGGTACTGAAGCTTTCTTT. It codes for CAWTREGEGTEAFF. J is TRBJ1-1 and V is TRBV30, with D maybe TRBD1 (6 bases). Trimming took 4 bases from V and 5 from J, leaving 17 bases between them. Germline assignment: CDR1 GTSNPN and CDR2 SVGIG (reference sequence). The CDR3 spans 14 residues.

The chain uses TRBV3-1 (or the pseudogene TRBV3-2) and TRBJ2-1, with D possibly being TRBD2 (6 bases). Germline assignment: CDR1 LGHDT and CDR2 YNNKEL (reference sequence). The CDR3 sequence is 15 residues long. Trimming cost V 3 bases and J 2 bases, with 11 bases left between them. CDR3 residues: CASSHPGLPYNEQFF. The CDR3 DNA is TGTGCCAGCAGCCACCCTGGACTACCCTACAATGAGCAGTTCTTC.

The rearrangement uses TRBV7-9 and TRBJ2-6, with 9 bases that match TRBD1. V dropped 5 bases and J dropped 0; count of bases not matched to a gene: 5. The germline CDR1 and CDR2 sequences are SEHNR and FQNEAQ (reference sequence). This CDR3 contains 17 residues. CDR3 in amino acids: CASSPGQGNSGANVLTF. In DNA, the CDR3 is TGTGCCAGCAGCCCGGGACAGGGTAACTCTGGGGCCAACGTCCTGACTTTC. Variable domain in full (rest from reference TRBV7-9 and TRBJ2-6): DTGVSQNPRHKITKRGQNVTFRCDPISEHNRLYWYRQTLGQGPEFLTYFQNEAQLEKSRLLSDRFSAERPKGSFSTLEIQRTEQGDSAMYLCASSPGQGNSGANVLTFGAGSRLTVL.

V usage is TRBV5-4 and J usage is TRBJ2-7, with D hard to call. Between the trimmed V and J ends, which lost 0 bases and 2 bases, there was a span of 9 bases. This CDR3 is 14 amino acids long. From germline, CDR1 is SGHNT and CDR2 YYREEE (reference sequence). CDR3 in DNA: TGTGCCAGCAGCTTGGGGAGTGGAGCCTACGAGCAGTACGTC. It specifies CASSLGSGAYEQYV.

The CDR3 region is CASSQGVSPLHF. DNA of the CDR3: TGCGCCAGCAGCCAAGGCGTCTCACCCCTCCACTTT. The rearrangement joins TRBV4-1 to TRBJ1-6; D call uncertain. The CDR3 contains 12 residues. V was cut by 1 base and J by 10 bases, with 5 bases left in between. Germline CDR1 and CDR2: MGHRA and YSYEKL.

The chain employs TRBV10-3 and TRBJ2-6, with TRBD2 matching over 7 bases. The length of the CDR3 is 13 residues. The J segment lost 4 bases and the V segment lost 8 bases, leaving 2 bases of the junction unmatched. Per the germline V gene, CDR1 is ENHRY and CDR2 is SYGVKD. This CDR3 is CAIRGEGANVLTF. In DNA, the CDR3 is TGTGCCATCCGGGGGGAGGGGGCCAACGTCCTGACTTTC.

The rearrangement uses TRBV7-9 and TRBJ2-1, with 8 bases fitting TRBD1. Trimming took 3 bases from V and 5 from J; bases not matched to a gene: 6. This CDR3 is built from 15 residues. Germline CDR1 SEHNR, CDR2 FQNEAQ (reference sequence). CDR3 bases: TGTGCCAGCAGCTTGGGACAGGAGTTCGACAATGAGCAGTTCTTC. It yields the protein CASSLGQEFDNEQFF.

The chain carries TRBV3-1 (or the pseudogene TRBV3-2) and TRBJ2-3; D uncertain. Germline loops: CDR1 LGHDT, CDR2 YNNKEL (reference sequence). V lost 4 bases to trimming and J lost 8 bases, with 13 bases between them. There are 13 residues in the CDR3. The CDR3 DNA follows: TGTGCCAGCAGCCGCAGTCCGCAAAGTACGCAGTATTTT. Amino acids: CASSRSPQSTQYF.

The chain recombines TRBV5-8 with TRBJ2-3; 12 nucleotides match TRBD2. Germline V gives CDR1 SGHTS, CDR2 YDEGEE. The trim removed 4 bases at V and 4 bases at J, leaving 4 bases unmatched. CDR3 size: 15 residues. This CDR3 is CASSRGLAGSDTQYF. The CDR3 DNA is TGTGCCAGCAGCCGAGGACTAGCGGGGTCAGATACGCAGTATTTT.

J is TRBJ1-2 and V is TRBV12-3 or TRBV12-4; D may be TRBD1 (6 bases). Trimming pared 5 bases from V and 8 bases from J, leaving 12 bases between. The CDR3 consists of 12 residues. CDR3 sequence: CASSSSTGGYTF. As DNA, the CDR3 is TGTGCCAGCAGTAGTTCGACAGGCGGCTACACCTTC.

CDR3 bases: TGTGCCAGCAGCTTAAGTGACAGGCCGTATGGCTACACCTTC. Translating gives CASSLSDRPYGYTF. The chain combines TRBV11-2 with TRBJ1-2; TRBD1 might be the D (6 bases). Germline lookup yields CDR1 SGHAT and CDR2 FQNNGV. The V end lost 2 bases, the J end lost 5 bases, and 12 bases lay between the germline ends. The CDR3 runs to 14 residues.

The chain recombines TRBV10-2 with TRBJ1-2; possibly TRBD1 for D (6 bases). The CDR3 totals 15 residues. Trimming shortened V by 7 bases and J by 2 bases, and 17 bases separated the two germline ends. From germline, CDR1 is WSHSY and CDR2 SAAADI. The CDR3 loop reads CASNRNGTKNYGYTF. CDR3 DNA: TGCGCCAGCAATAGAAACGGGACAAAAAACTATGGCTACACCTTC.

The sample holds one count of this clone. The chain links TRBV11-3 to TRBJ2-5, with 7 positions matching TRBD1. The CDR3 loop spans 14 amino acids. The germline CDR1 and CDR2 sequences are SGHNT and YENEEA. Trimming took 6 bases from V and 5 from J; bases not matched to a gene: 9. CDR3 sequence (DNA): TGTGCCAGCAGTTCGCCCCAGGGGGAGGAGACCCAGTACTTC. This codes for CASSSPQGEETQYF.

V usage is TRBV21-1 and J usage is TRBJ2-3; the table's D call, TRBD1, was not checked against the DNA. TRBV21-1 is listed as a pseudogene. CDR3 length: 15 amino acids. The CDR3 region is CASSTPGQGWDTQYF. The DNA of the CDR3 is TGTGCCAGCAGCACACCGGGACAGGGGTGGGATACGCAGTATTTT.

The CDR3 DNA reads as TGTGCTAGTGGTCCAGGTGGAAAAAATCAGCCCCAGCATTTT. Its translation is CASGPGGKNQPQHF. This chain connects TRBV12-5 to TRBJ1-5; D is ambiguous. Between the trimmed V and J ends, which lost 5 bases and 4 bases, there was a span of 12 bases. This CDR3 has 14 amino acids. CDR1 is LGHNT and CDR2 is FRNRAP in the germline V gene.

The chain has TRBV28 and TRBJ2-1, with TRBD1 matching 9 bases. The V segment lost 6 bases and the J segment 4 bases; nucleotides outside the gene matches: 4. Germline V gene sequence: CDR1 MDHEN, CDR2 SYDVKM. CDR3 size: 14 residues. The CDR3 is CASSAGTGYNEQFF. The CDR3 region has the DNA TGTGCCAGCAGCGCCGGGACAGGGTACAATGAGCAGTTCTTC.

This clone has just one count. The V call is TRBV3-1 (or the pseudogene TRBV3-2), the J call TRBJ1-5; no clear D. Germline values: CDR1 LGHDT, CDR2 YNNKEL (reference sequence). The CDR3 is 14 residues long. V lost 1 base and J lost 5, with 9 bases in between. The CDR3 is CASSQGGRHQPQHF. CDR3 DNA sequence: TGTGCCAGCAGCCAAGGAGGGCGTCATCAGCCCCAGCATTTT.

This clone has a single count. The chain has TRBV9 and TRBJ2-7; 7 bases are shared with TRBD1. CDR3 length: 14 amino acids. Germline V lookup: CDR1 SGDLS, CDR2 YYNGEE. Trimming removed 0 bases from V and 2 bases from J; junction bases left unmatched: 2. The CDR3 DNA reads TGTGCCAGCAGCGTAGGGCAGGGGGCCTACGAGCAGTACTTC. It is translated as CASSVGQGAYEQYF.

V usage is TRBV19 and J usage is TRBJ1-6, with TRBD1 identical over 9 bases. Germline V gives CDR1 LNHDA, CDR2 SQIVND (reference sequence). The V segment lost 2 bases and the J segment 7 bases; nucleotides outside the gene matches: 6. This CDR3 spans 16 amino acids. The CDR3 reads CASSISRTGVNSPLHF. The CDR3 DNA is TGTGCCAGTAGTATATCCCGGACAGGGGTAAATTCACCCCTCCACTTT.

The CDR3 protein is CASSFSVRDREKLFF. DNA for the CDR3: TGTGCCAGCAGTTTTTCTGTCCGGGACAGAGAAAAACTGTTTTTT. The chain uses TRBV27 and TRBJ1-4; 7 nucleotides agree with TRBD1. The CDR3 runs 15 residues. The J segment lost 8 bases and the V segment lost 3 bases, leaving 9 bases of the junction unmatched. Per germline, CDR1 MNHEY and CDR2 SMNVEV (reference sequence). Supplemented by reference TRBV27 and TRBJ1-4, the full variable domain reads EAQVTQNPRYLITVTGKKLTVTCSQNMNHEYMSWYRQDPGLGLRQIYYSMNVEVTDKGDVPEGYKVSRKEKRNFPLILESPSPNQTSLYFCASSFSVRDREKLFFGSGTQLSVL.

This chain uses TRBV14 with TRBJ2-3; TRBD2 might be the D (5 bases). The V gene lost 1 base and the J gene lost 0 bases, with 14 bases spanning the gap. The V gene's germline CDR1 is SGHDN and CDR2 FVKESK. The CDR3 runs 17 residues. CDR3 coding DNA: TGTGCCAGCAGCCAAGCCCTGCGGGCGACTAGCACAGATACGCAGTATTTT. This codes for CASSQALRATSTDTQYF.